Below, 28 T cell receptor beta chains from the same sample are listed, as sequenced in a study of shared T cell receptors in the human thymus. Clones were sequenced by immunoSEQ multiplex PCR, and TCRdb holds only the in-frame ones, with some missing. The sample contains over 450,000 clones, about four fifths of which appear only once. This same sample was also taken into another study, of human thymus T cells.

The sample taken for sequencing was thymocytes. The receptors shown here come from a boy under three years old with a congenital heart defect.

The chain is built from TRBV10-3 and TRBJ2-3; the match to TRBD2 covers 13 bases. CDR3 length: 14 amino acids. CDR1 ENHRY and CDR2 SYGVKD come from the germline V gene. The ends lost 4 bases at V and 6 bases at J; junction bases unmatched: 1. CDR3 sequence reads: CAISGGLAGDTQYF. The CDR3 nucleotides are TGTGCCATCAGTGGGGGACTAGCGGGGGATACGCAGTATTTT.

The V gene is TRBV7-6, the J gene TRBJ2-3; 8 nucleotides align to TRBD2. The CDR3 is 18 amino acids. CDR1 SGHVS and CDR2 FNYEAQ come from the germline V gene. Germline trimming cut 5 bases from V and 4 bases from J; bases unmatched to any gene: 17. This CDR3 is CASSHPQHGRARPDTQYF. The CDR3 nucleotides are TGTGCCAGCAGCCATCCCCAGCACGGGAGGGCCCGACCAGATACGCAGTATTTT.

The chain employs TRBV7-2 and TRBJ2-6; 9 bases match TRBD1. There are 18 residues in the CDR3. V was clipped by 6 bases and J by 2 bases; unmatched bases: 11. The germline V gene has CDR1 SGHTA and CDR2 FQGNSA. The CDR3 nucleotides read TGTGCCAGCAGAGAGCGACCCGGGACAGGGACTGGGGCCAACGTCCTGACTTTC. It translates to CASRERPGTGTGANVLTF.

V and J are TRBV5-1 and TRBJ2-2, with 9 nucleotides matching TRBD2. V dropped 2 bases and J dropped 4; count of bases not matched to a gene: 6. CDR3 length equals 16 residues. Germline lookup yields CDR1 SGHRS and CDR2 YFSETQ. In DNA form, the CDR3 reads TGCGCCAGCAGCTTCCCGGGGCGGGAGGGCACCGGGGAGCTGTTTTTT. It codes for CASSFPGREGTGELFF.

The chain recombines TRBV2 with TRBJ2-5; 11 bases are a match to TRBD2. The CDR3 is 18 amino acids. Germline CDR1 reads SNHLY; CDR2 reads FYNNEI. V trimming: 6 bases; J trimming: 3 bases; junction bases outside the gene matches: 15. In nucleotides, the CDR3 is TGTGCCAGCAGCGAACGGGCCGCTCCGGGACTAGCGGAAGAGACCCAGTACTTC. It specifies CASSERAAPGLAEETQYF.

This sequence joins TRBV9 and TRBJ1-1; TRBD1 matches at 7 bases. Per the germline V gene, CDR1 is SGDLS and CDR2 is YYNGEE. J lost 3 bases, V lost 3 bases, and 11 bases had no gene match. This CDR3 spans 16 amino acids. CDR3 sequence: CASSGDLTGEHTEAFF. The CDR3 DNA reads as TGTGCCAGCAGCGGAGACCTTACAGGGGAACACACTGAAGCTTTCTTT.

This clone is a singleton in its sample. The CDR3 bases are TGTGCCAGCAGCTTAGCGCCGGACAGGTTGGGGAATAGCAATCAGCCCCAGCATTTT. This sequence encodes CASSLAPDRLGNSNQPQHF. The rearrangement joins TRBV7-9 to TRBJ1-5, with 7 bases aligning to TRBD1. After removal of 0 bases from V and 0 bases from J, the junction contained 11 bases not matched to a gene. Germline V lookup: CDR1 SEHNR, CDR2 FQNEAQ (reference sequence). The CDR3 is 19 residues long. The full variable domain, its missing parts supplied by reference TRBV7-9 and TRBJ1-5, is DTGVSQNPRHKITKRGQNVTFRCDPISEHNRLYWYRQTLGQGPEFLTYFQNEAQLEKSRLLSDRFSAERPKGSFSTLEIQRTEQGDSAMYLCASSLAPDRLGNSNQPQHFGDGTRLSIL.

The genes are TRBV11-3 and TRBJ2-2, with 8 bases fitting TRBD2. Per the germline V gene, CDR1 is SGHNT and CDR2 is YENEEA. With 0 bases clipped from V and 1 base from J, the junction kept 10 bases outside the gene matches. The CDR3 has 19 amino acids. The CDR3 sequence: CASSLEVRASGWNTGELFF. The CDR3 coding sequence is TGTGCCAGCAGCTTAGAGGTTAGGGCTAGCGGGTGGAACACCGGGGAGCTGTTTTTT.

The gene calls are TRBV27 and TRBJ2-1, with 7 bases matching TRBD1. Losses at the gene ends were 5 bases for V and 3 bases for J; bases not matched to a gene: 4. This CDR3 contains 14 residues. Germline CDR1 and CDR2: MNHEY and SMNVEV (reference sequence). The DNA of the CDR3 is TGTGCCAGCAGTATGACAGGGAACTACAATGAGCAGTTCTTC. It translates to CASSMTGNYNEQFF.

The rearrangement uses TRBV9 and TRBJ1-2; D is unclear. CDR1 SGDLS and CDR2 YYNGEE come from the germline V gene. CDR3 size: 14 residues. The V gene lost 0 bases and the J gene lost 4 bases, with 10 bases spanning the gap. CDR3 sequence: CASSVGQASYGYTF. For the CDR3, the DNA is TGTGCCAGCAGCGTAGGGCAGGCCAGCTATGGCTACACCTTC.

In this sample, this clone turned up a few times. The chain has TRBV7-6 and TRBJ2-7; TRBD2 might be the D (6 bases). With 0 bases removed from V and 9 bases from J, the gap between germline ends came to 12 bases. The CDR3 contains 13 residues. The germline CDR1 and CDR2 sequences are SGHVS and FNYEAQ. Here the CDR3 reads CASSLASGKGQYF. The CDR3, as DNA: TGTGCCAGCAGCTTAGCTAGCGGTAAGGGGCAGTACTTC.

The V call is TRBV4-3, the J call TRBJ2-3; tentatively, D is TRBD2 (5 bases). CDR3 size: 16 residues. The germline V and J ends were trimmed by 0 bases and 2 bases, with 12 bases remaining between them. CDR1 is LGHNA, CDR2 YSLEER, per germline. The CDR3 DNA follows: TGCGCCAGCAGCCAAGATCCAGCGGAGCTCACAGATACGCAGTATTTT. Its translation: CASSQDPAELTDTQYF.

This chain connects TRBV6-4 to TRBJ2-5, with D unresolved. Germline V gene data show CDR1 as MRHNA and CDR2 as SNTAGT. This CDR3 region has 13 residues. V was clipped by 6 bases and J by 4 bases, with 12 bases between them. CDR3 protein: CASSPLAGETQYF. The CDR3 nucleotides are TGTGCCAGCAGCCCCCTGGCAGGAGAGACCCAGTACTTC.

This chain links TRBV2 with TRBJ2-7; 7 nucleotides line up with TRBD1. Germline lookup yields CDR1 SNHLY and CDR2 FYNNEI. CDR3 size: 18 residues. Unmatched junction bases numbered 14, after V lost 2 bases and J lost 1 base. In DNA, the CDR3 is TGTGCCAGCAGTGAAATTGCCCAGGGACAGTTCCCTTCCTACGAGCAGTACTTC. It encodes CASSEIAQGQFPSYEQYF.

The rearrangement links TRBV14 to TRBJ2-7; D gene ambiguous. The CDR3 length is 13 residues. V was trimmed by 4 bases and J by 7 bases, leaving 14 bases between them. Germline V gives CDR1 SGHDN, CDR2 FVKESK. CDR3 in DNA: TGTGCCAGCAGCCGGTACTCCCGGGTGGAGCAGTACTTC. Its translation: CASSRYSRVEQYF. Based on the CDR3 plus reference TRBV14 and TRBJ2-7, the full variable domain is EAGVTQFPSHSVIEKGQTVTLRCDPISGHDNLYWYRRVMGKEIKFLLHFVKESKQDESGMPNNRFLAERTGGTYSTLKVQPAELEDSGVYFCASSRYSRVEQYFGPGTRLTVT.

This rearrangement joins TRBV11-2 to TRBJ1-2; D is possibly TRBD1 (5 bases). CDR1 is SGHAT, CDR2 FQNNGV, per germline. V lost 5 bases, J lost 0 bases, and 13 bases lay in between. This CDR3 comprises 15 residues. CDR3 DNA: TGTGCCAGCAGCCCGAACAGGAGAACTAACTATGGCTACACCTTC. Translated, it gives CASSPNRRTNYGYTF.

The chain joins TRBV4-2 to TRBJ2-5; perhaps TRBD1 as D (6 bases). Germline V gene lookup returns CDR1 LGHNA and CDR2 YNFKEQ. Trimming shortened V by 6 bases and J by 4 bases, and 12 bases separated the two germline ends. This CDR3 comprises 13 residues. In DNA form, the CDR3 reads TGTGCCAGCAGAGAAATAGGGGGAGAGACCCAGTACTTC. As protein: CASREIGGETQYF.

The CDR3: CASDGQQETQYF. The CDR3 DNA reads as TGTGCCAGTGATGGACAGCAAGAGACCCAGTACTTC. The J gene is TRBJ2-5, the V gene TRBV19, with D possibly matching TRBD1 (6 bases). This CDR3 spans 12 amino acids. Trimming stripped 8 bases from V and 2 bases from J, with 9 bases between. The germline V gene has CDR1 LNHDA and CDR2 SQIVND (reference sequence). Variable domain in full (rest from reference TRBV19 and TRBJ2-5): DGGITQSPKYLFRKEGQNVTLSCEQNLNHDAMYWYRQDPGQGLRLIYYSQIVNDFQKGDIAEGYSVSREKKESFPLTVTSAQKNPTAFYLCASDGQQETQYFGPGTRLLVL.

The chain combines TRBV28 with TRBJ2-3; D is ambiguous. V shed 2 bases and J shed 4 bases, with 16 bases lying between them. In germline, CDR1 is MDHEN, CDR2 SYDVKM. The CDR3 covers 16 residues. CDR3 coding DNA: TGTGCCAGCAGTTTAAGATGGAGCCCTAGGTCAGATACGCAGTATTTT. This codes for CASSLRWSPRSDTQYF.

This clone was seen more than once but under ten times. The V call is TRBV21-1, the J call TRBJ2-7; the table's D call TRBD2 went unverified against the DNA. TRBV21-1 is marked as a pseudogene. The CDR3 totals 15 residues. CDR3 in DNA: TGTGCCAGCAGCAAAGGGACTAGGGGCCAGGGCGAGCAGTACTTC. Its translation: CASSKGTRGQGEQYF.

V usage is TRBV7-3 and J usage is TRBJ2-7; 8 bases are a match to TRBD2. Germline CDR1 reads SGHTA; CDR2 reads FQGTGA. The CDR3 runs to 14 residues. V dropped 4 bases and J dropped 6; count of bases not matched to a gene: 8. The chain's CDR3 is CASSSGAGATEQYF. The DNA for the CDR3 is TGTGCCAGCAGCTCAGGAGCGGGAGCGACCGAGCAGTACTTC.

The V call is TRBV5-1, the J call TRBJ2-5, with 9 bases lining up with TRBD2. Germline CDR1 reads SGHRS; CDR2 reads YFSETQ. The CDR3 has 15 amino acids. V lost 4 bases, J lost 9 bases, and 13 bases stayed unmatched. The CDR3 region has the DNA TGCGCCAGCAGCGACGGGACTAGCACCCGGGTGGCCCAGTACTTC. Residues: CASSDGTSTRVAQYF.

The chain carries TRBV6-6 and TRBJ2-5; 7 nucleotides line up with TRBD2. Germline-derived CDR1 and CDR2 are MNHNY and SVGAGI (reference sequence). Trimming took 6 bases from V and 5 from J; bases not matched to a gene: 12. CDR3 length equals 15 residues. The DNA for the CDR3 is TGTGCCAGCAGCCCTTCGGGACTATTGGAGGAGACCCAGTACTTC. It encodes CASSPSGLLEETQYF.

The chain employs TRBV11-2 and TRBJ1-5; D is unclear. The CDR3 length is 14 residues. The germline CDR1 and CDR2 sequences are SGHAT and FQNNGV. Trimming took 5 bases from V and 5 from J, leaving 13 bases between them. CDR3 protein: CASSPGGADQPQHF. In DNA form, the CDR3 reads TGTGCCAGCAGCCCGGGCGGAGCGGATCAGCCCCAGCATTTT. The full variable domain, with the rest looked up from reference TRBV11-2 and TRBJ1-5, is EAGVAQSPRYKIIEKRQSVAFWCNPISGHATLYWYQQILGQGPKLLIQFQNNGVVDDSQLPKDRFSAERLKGVDSTLKIQPAKLEDSAVYLCASSPGGADQPQHFGDGTRLSIL.

The chain employs TRBV20-1 and TRBJ2-7, with D hard to call. Per germline, CDR1 DFQATT and CDR2 SNEGSKA (reference sequence). The CDR3 loop spans 11 amino acids. V lost 6 bases to trimming and J lost 3 bases, with 9 bases between them. The CDR3 loop reads CSAGDVYEQYF. Written as DNA, the CDR3 is TGCAGTGCCGGTGATGTCTACGAGCAGTACTTC.

The J gene is TRBJ2-7, the V gene TRBV18; TRBD1 aligns across 7 bases. The CDR3 has 15 amino acids. Germline V gene lookup returns CDR1 KGHSH and CDR2 LQKENI. V gave up 2 bases and J gave up 7 bases; unmatched junction bases: 11. The CDR3 reads CASSPFETGFKEQYF. As DNA, the CDR3 is TGTGCCAGCTCACCATTTGAGACAGGGTTCAAGGAGCAGTACTTC.

This clone was seen a single time. The CDR3 loop reads CASRSGSGSYEQYF. The DNA of the CDR3 is TGTGCCAGTAGAAGCGGGAGTGGTTCCTACGAGCAGTACTTC. This rearrangement joins TRBV19 to TRBJ2-7, with 8 bases matching TRBD2. CDR3 size: 14 residues. Germline V gives CDR1 LNHDA, CDR2 SQIVND (reference sequence). The V gene end was trimmed by 6 bases and the J gene end by 1 base; junction bases not matched to a gene: 5.

V gene TRBV14 combines with J gene TRBJ2-1; D gene ambiguous. This CDR3 is 12 amino acids long. V shed 4 bases and J shed 7 bases, with 8 bases lying between them. From germline, CDR1 is SGHDN and CDR2 FVKESK. The CDR3 sequence: CASSLPNNEQFF. The CDR3 DNA reads as TGTGCCAGCAGCCTACCTAATAATGAGCAGTTCTTC.